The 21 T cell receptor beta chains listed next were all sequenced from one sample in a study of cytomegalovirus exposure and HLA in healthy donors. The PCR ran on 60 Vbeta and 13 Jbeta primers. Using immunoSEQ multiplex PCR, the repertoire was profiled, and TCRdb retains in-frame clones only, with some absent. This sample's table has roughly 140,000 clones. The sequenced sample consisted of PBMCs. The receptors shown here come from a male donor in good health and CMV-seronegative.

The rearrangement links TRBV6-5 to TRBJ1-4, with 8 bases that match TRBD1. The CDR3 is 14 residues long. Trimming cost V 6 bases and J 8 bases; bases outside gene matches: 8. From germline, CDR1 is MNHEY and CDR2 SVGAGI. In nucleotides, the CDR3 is TGTGCCAGCAGACGGACAGGGTCAAGCGAAAAACTGTTTTTT. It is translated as CASRRTGSSEKLFF.

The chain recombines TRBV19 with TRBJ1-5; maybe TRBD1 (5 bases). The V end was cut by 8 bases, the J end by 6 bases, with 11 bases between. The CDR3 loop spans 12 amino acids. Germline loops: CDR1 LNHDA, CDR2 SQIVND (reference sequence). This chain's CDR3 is CASGGIRQPQHF. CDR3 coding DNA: TGTGCCAGTGGGGGGATTCGTCAGCCCCAGCATTTT.

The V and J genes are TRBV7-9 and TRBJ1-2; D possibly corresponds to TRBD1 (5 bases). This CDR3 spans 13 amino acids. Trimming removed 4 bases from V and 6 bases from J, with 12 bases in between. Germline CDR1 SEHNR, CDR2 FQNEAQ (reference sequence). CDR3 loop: CASSSQGGHGYTF. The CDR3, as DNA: TGTGCCAGCAGCTCCCAGGGAGGGCATGGCTACACCTTC. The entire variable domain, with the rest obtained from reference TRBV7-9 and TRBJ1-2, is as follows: DTGVSQNPRHKITKRGQNVTFRCDPISEHNRLYWYRQTLGQGPEFLTYFQNEAQLEKSRLLSDRFSAERPKGSFSTLEIQRTEQGDSAMYLCASSSQGGHGYTFGSGTRLTVV.

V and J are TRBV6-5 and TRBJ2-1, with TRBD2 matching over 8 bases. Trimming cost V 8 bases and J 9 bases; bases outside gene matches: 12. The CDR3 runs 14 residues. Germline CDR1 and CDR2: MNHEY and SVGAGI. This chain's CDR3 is CASAFESGGSEQFF. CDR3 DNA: TGTGCCAGCGCCTTTGAGAGCGGGGGTAGTGAGCAGTTCTTC.

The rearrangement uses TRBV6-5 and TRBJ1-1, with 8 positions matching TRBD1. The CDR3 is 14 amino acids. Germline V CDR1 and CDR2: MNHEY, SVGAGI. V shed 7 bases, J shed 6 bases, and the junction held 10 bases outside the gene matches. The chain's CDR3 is CASTRGQGSSEAFF. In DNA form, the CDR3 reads TGTGCCAGCACCCGCGGACAGGGATCATCTGAAGCTTTCTTT.

CDR3 sequence reads: CASSLDQNEQFF. CDR3 DNA sequence: TGTGCCAGCAGCTTAGATCAAAATGAGCAGTTCTTC. This sequence joins TRBV11-3 and TRBJ2-1, with unresolved D. Germline assignment: CDR1 SGHNT and CDR2 YENEEA. The CDR3 has 12 amino acids. Trimming took 0 bases from V and 7 from J, leaving 4 bases between them.

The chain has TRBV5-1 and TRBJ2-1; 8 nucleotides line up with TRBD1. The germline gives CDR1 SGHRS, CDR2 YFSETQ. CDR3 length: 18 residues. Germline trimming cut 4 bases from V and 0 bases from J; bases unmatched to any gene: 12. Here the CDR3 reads CASSPAGQGRSSYNEQFF. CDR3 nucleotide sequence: TGCGCCAGCAGCCCGGCCGGACAGGGACGAAGCTCCTACAATGAGCAGTTCTTC.

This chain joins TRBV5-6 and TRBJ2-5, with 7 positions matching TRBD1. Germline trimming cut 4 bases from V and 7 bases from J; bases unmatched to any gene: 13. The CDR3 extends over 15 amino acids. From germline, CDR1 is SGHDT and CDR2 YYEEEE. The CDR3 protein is CASSLGQTSDGTQYF. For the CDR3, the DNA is TGTGCCAGCAGCCTGGGACAGACTTCGGATGGGACCCAGTACTTC.

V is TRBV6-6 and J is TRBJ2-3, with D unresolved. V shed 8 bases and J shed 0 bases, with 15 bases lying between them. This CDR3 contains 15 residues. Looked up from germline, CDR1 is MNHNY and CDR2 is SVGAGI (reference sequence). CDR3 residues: CASHQFATSTDTQYF. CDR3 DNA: TGTGCCAGCCACCAATTCGCGACAAGCACAGATACGCAGTATTTT.

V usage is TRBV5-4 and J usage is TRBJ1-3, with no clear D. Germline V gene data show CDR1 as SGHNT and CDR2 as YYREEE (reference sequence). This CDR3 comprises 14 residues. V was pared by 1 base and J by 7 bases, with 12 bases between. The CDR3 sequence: CASSLSGGSNTIYF. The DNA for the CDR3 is TGTGCCAGCAGCTTGTCAGGAGGATCGAACACCATATATTTT. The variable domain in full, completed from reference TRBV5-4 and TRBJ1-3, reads ETGVTQSPTHLIKTRGQQVTLRCSSQSGHNTVSWYQQALGQGPQFIFQYYREEENGRGNFPPRFSGLQFPNYSSELNVNALELDDSALYLCASSLSGGSNTIYFGEGSWLTVV.

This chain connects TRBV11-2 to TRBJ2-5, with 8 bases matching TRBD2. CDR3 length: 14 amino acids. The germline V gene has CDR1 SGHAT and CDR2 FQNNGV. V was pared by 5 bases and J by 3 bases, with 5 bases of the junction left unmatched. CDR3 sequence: CASSQSGGEETQYF. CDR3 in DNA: TGTGCCAGCAGCCAGTCCGGGGGGGAAGAGACCCAGTACTTC.

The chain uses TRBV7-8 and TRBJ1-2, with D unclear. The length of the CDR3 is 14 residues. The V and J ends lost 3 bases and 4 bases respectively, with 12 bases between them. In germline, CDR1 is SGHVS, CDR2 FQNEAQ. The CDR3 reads CASSLEPVLYGYTF. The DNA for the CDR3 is TGTGCCAGCAGCTTGGAGCCGGTACTCTATGGCTACACCTTC.

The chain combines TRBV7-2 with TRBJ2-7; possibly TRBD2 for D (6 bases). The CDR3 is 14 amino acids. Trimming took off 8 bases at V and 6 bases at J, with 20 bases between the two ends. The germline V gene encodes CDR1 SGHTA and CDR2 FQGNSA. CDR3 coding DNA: TGTGCCAGCGGCAGGACTAATCGGTTTGGCGAGCAGTACTTC. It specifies CASGRTNRFGEQYF.

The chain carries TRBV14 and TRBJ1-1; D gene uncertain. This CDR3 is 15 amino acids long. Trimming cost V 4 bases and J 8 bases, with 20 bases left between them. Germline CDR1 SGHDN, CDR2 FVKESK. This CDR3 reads CASSPRSLEGSEAFF. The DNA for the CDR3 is TGTGCCAGCAGCCCAAGAAGTCTTGAGGGCTCCGAAGCTTTCTTT.

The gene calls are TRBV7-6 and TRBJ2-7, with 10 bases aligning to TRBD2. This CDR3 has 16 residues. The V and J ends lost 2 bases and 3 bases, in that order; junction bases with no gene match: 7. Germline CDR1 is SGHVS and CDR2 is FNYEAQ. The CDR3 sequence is CASSLLAGVPHYEQYF. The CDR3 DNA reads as TGTGCCAGCAGCTTACTAGCGGGGGTCCCTCACTACGAGCAGTACTTC.

CDR3 coding DNA: TGTGCCAGCAGTACAGGGGGAGAGACCCAGTACTTC. Its translation: CASSTGGETQYF. The rearrangement uses TRBV7-9 and TRBJ2-5; 8 bases line up with TRBD1. Germline CDR1 and CDR2: SEHNR and FQNEAQ (reference sequence). V trimming: 6 bases; J trimming: 4 bases; junction bases outside the gene matches: 1. The CDR3 sequence is 12 residues long.

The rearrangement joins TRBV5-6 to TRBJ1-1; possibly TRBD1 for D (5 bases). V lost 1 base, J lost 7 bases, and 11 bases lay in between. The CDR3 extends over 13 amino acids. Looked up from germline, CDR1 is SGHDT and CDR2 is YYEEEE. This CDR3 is CASSLLGGLEAFF. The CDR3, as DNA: TGTGCCAGCAGCTTGTTGGGGGGACTTGAAGCTTTCTTT. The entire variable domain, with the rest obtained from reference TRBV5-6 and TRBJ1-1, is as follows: DAGVTQSPTHLIKTRGQQVTLRCSPKSGHDTVSWYQQALGQGPQFIFQYYEEEERQRGNFPDRFSGHQFPNYSSELNVNALLLGDSALYLCASSLLGGLEAFFGQGTRLTVV.

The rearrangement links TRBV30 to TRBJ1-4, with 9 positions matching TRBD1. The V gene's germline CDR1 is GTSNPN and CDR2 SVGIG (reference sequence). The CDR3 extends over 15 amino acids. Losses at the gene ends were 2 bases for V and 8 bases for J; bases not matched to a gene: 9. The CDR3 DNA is TGTGCCTGGAGTATTCAACAGGGGGCCAGAGAAAAACTGTTTTTT. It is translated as CAWSIQQGAREKLFF.

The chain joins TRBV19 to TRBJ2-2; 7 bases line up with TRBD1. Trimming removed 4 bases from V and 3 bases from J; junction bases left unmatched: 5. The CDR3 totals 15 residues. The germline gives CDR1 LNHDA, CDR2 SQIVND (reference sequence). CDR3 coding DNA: TGTGCCAGTAGTAGCCGGGACAGATACACCGGGGAGCTGTTTTTT. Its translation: CASSSRDRYTGELFF.

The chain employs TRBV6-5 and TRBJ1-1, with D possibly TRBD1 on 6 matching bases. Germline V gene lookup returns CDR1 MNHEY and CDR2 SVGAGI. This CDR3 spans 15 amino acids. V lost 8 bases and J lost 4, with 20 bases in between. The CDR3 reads CASSYTRLGGTEAFF. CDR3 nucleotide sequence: TGTGCCAGCTCCTATACCCGGTTAGGGGGCACTGAAGCTTTCTTT.

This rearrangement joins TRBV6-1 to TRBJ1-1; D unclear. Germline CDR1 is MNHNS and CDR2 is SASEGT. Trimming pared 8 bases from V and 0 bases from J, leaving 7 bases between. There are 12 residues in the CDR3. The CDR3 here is CASAVLNTEAFF. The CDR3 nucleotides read TGTGCCAGCGCGGTGCTGAACACTGAAGCTTTCTTT.